A selection of T cell receptor beta chains follows, all from one sample in a study of blood T cell repertoires in COVID-19. Assay: immunoSEQ multiplex PCR; the TCRdb copy retains only in-frame clones and omits some. This table holds approximately 200,000 clones, about 90% found once. What was sequenced was PBMCs or T cells enriched from blood (not recorded which). The origin of the receptors is a young man who had recovered from COVID-19. Both conserved end residues are part of each CDR3. D genes are given only for firm matches. For some rows the clone size is stated as once, few or many, or as a class when expanded; others skip it.

J: TRBJ2-2
V: TRBV7-2
D: .
size: .
DNA: TGTGCCAGCAGCTTAGCGGGCCCGAACACCGGGGAGCTGTTTTTT
CDR3: CASSLAGPNTGELFF

J: TRBJ2-2
V: TRBV7-9
D: TRBD2
size: .
DNA: TGTGCCAGCAGCACACCGATGACTAGCGGGAAGGGTTTGGACACCGGGGAGCTGTTTTTT
CDR3: CASSTPMTSGKGLDTGELFF

J: TRBJ2-7
V: TRBV29-1
D: TRBD2
size: once
DNA: TGCAGCGTTGTTGCGGGACTAGCGGGAGAGGCCTACGAGCAGTACTTC
CDR3: CSVVAGLAGEAYEQYF

J: TRBJ2-5
V: TRBV14
D: .
size: .
DNA: TGTGCCAGCAGCCAAGCAGGGTTTTTCCAAGAGACCCAGTACTTC
CDR3: CASSQAGFFQETQYF

J: TRBJ1-5
V: TRBV19
D: TRBD1
size: .
DNA: TGTGCCAGTAGGCCCGGACAGGGATCATGGCCCCAGCATTTT
CDR3: CASRPGQGSWPQHF

J: TRBJ2-2
V: TRBV4-1
D: TRBD2
size: .
DNA: TGCGCCAGCAGCGATACTAGCGGGACGAACACCGGGGAGCTGTTTTTT
CDR3: CASSDTSGTNTGELFF

J: TRBJ2-3
V: TRBV6-1
D: .
size: .
DNA: TGTGCCAGCAGTGAAGACAGGTTTAGCACAGATACGCAGTATTTT
CDR3: CASSEDRFSTDTQYF

J: TRBJ2-1
V: TRBV19
D: .
size: .
DNA: TGTGCCAGTAGTCCATACCAGGACAGACCTGAGCAGTTCTTC
CDR3: CASSPYQDRPEQFF

J: TRBJ1-3
V: TRBV11-3
D: .
size: .
DNA: TGTGCCAGCAGCTCTTACAGCTCTGGAAACACCATATATTTT
CDR3: CASSSYSSGNTIYF

J: TRBJ2-7
V: TRBV7-2
D: .
size: .
DNA: TGTGCCAGCAGCTTATTACTAGACCCGGTGGAGCAGTACTTC
CDR3: CASSLLLDPVEQYF

J: TRBJ1-6
V: TRBV10-1
D: .
size: .
DNA: TGCGCCAGACCAAACCAGAATTCACCCCTCCACTTT
CDR3: CARPNQNSPLHF

J: TRBJ1-2
V: TRBV9
D: TRBD1
size: .
DNA: TGTGCCAGCAGCGTTGTTGGGACAGCTACCTATGGCTACACCTTC
CDR3: CASSVVGTATYGYTF

J: TRBJ2-7
V: TRBV7-2
D: TRBD1
size: .
DNA: TGTGCCAGCAGCTTAGAGGGGGCAAACGAGCAGTACTTC
CDR3: CASSLEGANEQYF

J: TRBJ2-5
V: TRBV21-1
D: .
size: .
DNA: TGTGCCAGCAGCAAAGAGGTACGGGACAGGGTGAGGGAGACCCAGTACTTC
CDR3: CASSKEVRDRVRETQYF

J: TRBJ2-2
V: TRBV7-6
D: .
size: .
DNA: TGTGCCAGCAGCTTAGCGACTTCCCGGACAGCATATACCGGGGAGCTGTTTTTT
CDR3: CASSLATSRTAYTGELFF

J: TRBJ2-7
V: TRBV7-4
D: .
size: .
DNA: TGTGCCAGCAGCTCGATCGGTCTATACGAGCAGTACTTC
CDR3: CASSSIGLYEQYF

J: TRBJ2-1
V: TRBV2
D: TRBD1
size: few
DNA: TGTGCCAGCAGTGAGGGACAGGGAGGCAATGAGCAGTTCTTC
CDR3: CASSEGQGGNEQFF

J: TRBJ2-1
V: TRBV12-3/TRBV12-4
D: .
size: .
DNA: TGTGCCAGCAGTTCGCGGGATGAGCAGTTCTTC
CDR3: CASSSRDEQFF

J: TRBJ2-7
V: TRBV28
D: TRBD1
size: .
DNA: TGTGCCAGCAGGGACAGGGACTACGAGCAGTACTTC
CDR3: CASRDRDYEQYF

J: TRBJ2-7
V: TRBV11-1
D: .
size: .
DNA: TGTGCCAGCGGCGACACAATCTCCTACGAGCAGTACTTC
CDR3: CASGDTISYEQYF

J: TRBJ2-3
V: TRBV5-1
D: .
size: .
DNA: TGCGCCAGCAGCTTGCGGGTCGGCACAGATACGCAGTATTTT
CDR3: CASSLRVGTDTQYF

J: TRBJ2-3
V: TRBV19
D: TRBD2
size: once
DNA: TGTGCCAGTAGTATATATAGCGGGAGAGGATCGGGCACAGATACGCAGTATTTT
CDR3: CASSIYSGRGSGTDTQYF

J: TRBJ1-3
V: TRBV6-1
D: .
size: few
DNA: TGTGCCAGCAGTGAACCCAGATCTGGAAACACCATATATTTT
CDR3: CASSEPRSGNTIYF

J: TRBJ2-2
V: TRBV7-7
D: TRBD2
size: once
DNA: TGTGCTAGCAGCTTTGTCCAAGCGGGAGACACCGGGGAGCTGTTTTTT
CDR3: CASSFVQAGDTGELFF

J: TRBJ2-1
V: TRBV5-1
D: .
size: .
DNA: TGCGCCAGCAGCCGACAGGCGTACAATGAGCAGTTCTTC
CDR3: CASSRQAYNEQFF

J: TRBJ2-2
V: TRBV6-5
D: .
size: .
DNA: TGTGCCAGCAGTTCGCAGGGGGGCATGGGGACCGGGGAGCTGTTTTTT
CDR3: CASSSQGGMGTGELFF

J: TRBJ2-7
V: TRBV6-5
D: TRBD2
size: .
DNA: TGTGCCAGCAGTTACACGCGGACTAGCGGGAGTTACGAGCAGTACTTC
CDR3: CASSYTRTSGSYEQYF

J: TRBJ1-1
V: TRBV10-3
D: .
size: once
DNA: TGTGCCATCAGTGAGTCGAGGTCGGTCAGGAACACTGAAGCTTTCTTT
CDR3: CAISESRSVRNTEAFF

J: TRBJ2-7
V: TRBV5-4
D: TRBD1
size: .
DNA: TGTGCCAGCAGCACGCGGGACAGGGGGCACTACGAGCAGTACTTC
CDR3: CASSTRDRGHYEQYF

J: TRBJ1-2
V: TRBV9
D: .
size: .
DNA: TGTGCCAGCAGCGTAGTCAGGGGAGGCTACACCTTC
CDR3: CASSVVRGGYTF

J: TRBJ1-5
V: TRBV7-6
D: .
size: .
DNA: TGTGCCAGCAGCTTAGCTGCGGATCAGCCCCAGCATTTT
CDR3: CASSLAADQPQHF

J: TRBJ2-2
V: TRBV4-3
D: TRBD2
size: .
DNA: TGCGCCAGCAGCCCACTAGCGGGGGGGATGGTCGGGGAGCTGTTTTTT
CDR3: CASSPLAGGMVGELFF

J: TRBJ2-1
V: TRBV3-1/TRBV3-2
D: .
size: .
DNA: TGTGCCAGCAGCCGATTACGGGGGACGAATGAGCAGTTCTTC
CDR3: CASSRLRGTNEQFF

J: TRBJ2-7
V: TRBV10-1
D: TRBD1
size: .
DNA: TGCGCCAGCAGTGATCGGGCAGGGGGCGAGCAGTACTTC
CDR3: CASSDRAGGEQYF

J: TRBJ2-5
V: TRBV7-9
D: TRBD1
size: .
DNA: TGTGCCAGCACGAACAGGGGGAACGAGACCCAGTACTTC
CDR3: CASTNRGNETQYF

J: TRBJ1-3
V: TRBV28
D: .
size: .
DNA: TGTGCCAGCAGTTTTACAAGAGGCTCTGGAAACACCATATATTTT
CDR3: CASSFTRGSGNTIYF

J: TRBJ1-5
V: TRBV28
D: TRBD1
size: .
DNA: TGTGCCAGCAGTCTAAAACAGGGGGGGGATCAGCCCCAGCATTTT
CDR3: CASSLKQGGDQPQHF